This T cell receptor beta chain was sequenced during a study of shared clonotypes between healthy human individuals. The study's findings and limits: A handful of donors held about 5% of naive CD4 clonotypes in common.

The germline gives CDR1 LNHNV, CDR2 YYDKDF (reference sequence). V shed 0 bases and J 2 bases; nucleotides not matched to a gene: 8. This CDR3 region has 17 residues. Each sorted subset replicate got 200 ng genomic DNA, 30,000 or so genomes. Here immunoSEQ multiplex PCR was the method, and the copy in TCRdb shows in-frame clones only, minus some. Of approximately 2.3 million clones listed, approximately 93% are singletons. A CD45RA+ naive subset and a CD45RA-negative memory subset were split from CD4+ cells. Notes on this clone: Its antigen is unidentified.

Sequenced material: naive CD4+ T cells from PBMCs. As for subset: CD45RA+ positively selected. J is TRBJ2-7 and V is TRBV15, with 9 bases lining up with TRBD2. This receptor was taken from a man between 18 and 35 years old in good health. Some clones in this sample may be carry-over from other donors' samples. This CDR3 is CATSREPLGGRAYEQYF. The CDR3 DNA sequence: TGTGCCACCAGCAGAGAACCTCTTGGCGGGAGGGCCTACGAGCAGTACTTC. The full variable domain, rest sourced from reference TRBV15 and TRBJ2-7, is DAMVIQNPRYQVTQFGKPVTLSCSQTLNHNVMYWYQQKSSQAPKLLFHYYDKDFNNEADTPDNFQSRRPNTSFCFLDIRSPGLGDTAMYLCATSREPLGGRAYEQYFGPGTRLTVT.